The 27 T cell receptor beta chains given below trace back to one sample, sequenced in a study of cytomegalovirus exposure and HLA in healthy donors. PCR primers comprised 60 Vbeta and 13 Jbeta primers. The data were produced by immunoSEQ multiplex PCR, yet TCRdb's version contains in-frame clones alone and is incomplete. This table lists about 67,000 clones. The sample comprised PBMCs. The source is a boy younger than 18 in good health and CMV-seronegative.

The chain combines TRBV7-2 with TRBJ2-3; 11 positions agree with TRBD2. J was trimmed by 0 bases and V by 3 bases; bases with no gene match: 5. The CDR3 is 17 residues long. Germline values: CDR1 SGHTA, CDR2 FQGNSA. CDR3 nucleotide sequence: TGTGCCAGCAGCTTCGGGACTAGCGGCGCTAGCACAGATACGCAGTATTTT. Its protein is CASSFGTSGASTDTQYF.

The chain links TRBV6-4 to TRBJ1-2, with D unclear. Germline V lookup: CDR1 MRHNA, CDR2 SNTAGT. The CDR3 has 13 amino acids. V shed 0 bases and J shed 5 bases, with 7 bases lying between them. Written as DNA, the CDR3 is TGTGCCAGCAGTGACTCCGAGGGATATGGCTACACCTTC. Protein sequence: CASSDSEGYGYTF.

This chain joins TRBV10-2 and TRBJ2-3, with 10 bases identical to TRBD2. The J segment lost 4 bases and the V segment lost 3 bases, leaving 7 bases of the junction unmatched. The CDR3 totals 16 residues. Germline loops: CDR1 WSHSY, CDR2 SAAADI. The CDR3 spells CASSDRASGGSDTQYF. The CDR3 DNA reads as TGCGCCAGCAGTGACAGGGCTAGCGGGGGATCAGATACGCAGTATTTT.

The chain uses TRBV5-4 and TRBJ2-7; possibly TRBD1 for D (6 bases). The CDR3 spans 14 residues. Trimming left V 4 bases short and J 3 bases short, with 14 bases between. Germline V gene data show CDR1 as SGHNT and CDR2 as YYREEE (reference sequence). CDR3 protein: CASSPGDRFYEQYF. Here the CDR3 DNA reads TGTGCCAGCAGCCCAGGGGACCGCTTCTACGAGCAGTACTTC.

The genes are TRBV21-1 and TRBJ2-4; the D call in the table, TRBD2, was not verified against the DNA. TRBV21-1 is marked as a pseudogene. The CDR3 runs 16 residues. The CDR3, as DNA: TGTGCCAGCAGCAAACCTAGCGGGAGGAGATGTAACATTCAGTACTTC. Translated, it gives CASSKPSGRRCNIQYF.

The J gene is TRBJ1-1, the V gene TRBV5-5; tentatively, D is TRBD1 (5 bases). The CDR3 extends over 15 amino acids. Looked up from germline, CDR1 is SGHKS and CDR2 is YYEKEE (reference sequence). V shed 0 bases and J shed 0 bases, with 9 bases lying between them. The CDR3 loop reads CASSLAQGLNTEAFF. The CDR3 nucleotides are TGTGCCAGCAGCTTGGCCCAGGGCCTGAACACTGAAGCTTTCTTT.

CDR3 sequence: CASSLRVGAFF. CDR3 nucleotides: TGTGCCAGCAGTCTCAGGGTGGGGGCTTTCTTT. The chain couples TRBV2 to TRBJ1-1, with a possible D match to TRBD1 (5 bases). Germline V gene data show CDR1 as SNHLY and CDR2 as FYNNEI. This CDR3 comprises 11 residues. Between the trimmed V and J ends, which lost 5 bases and 11 bases, there was a span of 12 bases. The entire variable domain, with the rest obtained from reference TRBV2 and TRBJ1-1, is as follows: EPEVTQTPSHQVTQMGQEVILRCVPISNHLYFYWYRQILGQKVEFLVSFYNNEISEKSEIFDDQFSVERPDGSNFTLKIRSTKLEDSAMYFCASSLRVGAFFGQGTRLTVV.

The chain recombines TRBV14 with TRBJ1-1, with 7 nucleotides matching TRBD1. Germline V CDR1 and CDR2: SGHDN, FVKESK. The CDR3 is 15 residues long. The V segment lost 0 bases and the J segment 8 bases; nucleotides outside the gene matches: 9. The DNA for the CDR3 is TGTGCCAGCAGCCAAGATATGGTGGGACAGAGAGAAGCTTTCTTT. Translation: CASSQDMVGQREAFF.

Written as DNA, the CDR3 is TGTGCCAGCAGCAGACCAGGGGAAAGCTCCTACGAGCAGTACTTC. Residues: CASSRPGESSYEQYF. The chain carries TRBV6-6 and TRBJ2-7; TRBD1 is a possible D gene (6 bases). Germline CDR1 is MNHNY and CDR2 is SVGAGI (reference sequence). Trimming took off 6 bases at V and 0 bases at J, with 15 bases between the two ends. The CDR3 contains 15 residues.

The V call is TRBV9, the J call TRBJ1-4; 7 positions agree with TRBD1. With V trimmed by 1 base and J by 3 bases, 3 bases remained unmatched. Germline V gene lookup returns CDR1 SGDLS and CDR2 YYNGEE. The CDR3 contains 15 residues. In DNA, the CDR3 is TGTGCCAGCAGCGTATCCGGGACAGCTAATGAAAAACTGTTTTTT. Translated: CASSVSGTANEKLFF.

The CDR3 region is CASRRSSYEQYF. CDR3 nucleotides: TGTGCCAGTCGAAGGAGCTCCTACGAGCAGTACTTC. The rearrangement joins TRBV7-2 to TRBJ2-7, with D unresolved. V lost 9 bases to trimming and J lost 0 bases, with 9 bases between them. This CDR3 spans 12 amino acids. Germline V gives CDR1 SGHTA, CDR2 FQGNSA.

J is TRBJ2-7 and V is TRBV6-5; 7 nucleotides agree with TRBD2. This CDR3 region has 16 residues. Trimming took 2 bases from V and 1 from J; bases not matched to a gene: 8. Per the germline V gene, CDR1 is MNHEY and CDR2 is SVGAGI. The CDR3 is CASSYRPLAASYEQYF. Here the CDR3 DNA reads TGTGCCAGCAGTTACCGGCCCCTAGCGGCTTCCTACGAGCAGTACTTC.

DNA of the CDR3: TGTGCCAGCAGCCTAAACTGGAATGAGCAGTTCTTC. Translated: CASSLNWNEQFF. The V gene is TRBV11-2, the J gene TRBJ2-1; D ambiguous. CDR3 size: 12 residues. V dropped 5 bases and J dropped 7 bases, with 9 bases sitting between them. The germline V gene has CDR1 SGHAT and CDR2 FQNNGV.

This rearrangement joins TRBV6-1 to TRBJ2-7, with 8 bases identical to TRBD1. Germline lookup yields CDR1 MNHNS and CDR2 SASEGT. This CDR3 is 13 amino acids long. V shed 11 bases, J shed 2 bases, and the junction held 8 bases outside the gene matches. The CDR3 region is CAGRGTGAYEQYF. The CDR3, as DNA: TGTGCCGGGCGAGGGACAGGAGCCTACGAGCAGTACTTC.

This chain links TRBV5-6 with TRBJ2-1; D not certain. The V end was cut by 1 base, the J end by 9 bases, with 11 bases between. CDR3 length equals 13 residues. Germline lookup yields CDR1 SGHDT and CDR2 YYEEEE. CDR3 residues: CASSLPSSGEQFF. CDR3 coding DNA: TGTGCCAGCAGCTTGCCTTCCTCCGGTGAGCAGTTCTTC.

This chain connects TRBV14 to TRBJ2-2, with 8 bases identical to TRBD1. Germline V CDR1 and CDR2: SGHDN, FVKESK. CDR3 length equals 16 residues. V dropped 0 bases and J dropped 6; count of bases not matched to a gene: 6. For the CDR3, the DNA is TGTGCCAGCAGCCAAGATCGCAGGGGGCGATCCGGGGAGCTGTTTTTT. Amino acids: CASSQDRRGRSGELFF.

The chain combines TRBV25-1 with TRBJ1-2; 7 bases are shared with TRBD1. The trim removed 4 bases at V and 8 bases at J, leaving 7 bases unmatched. Looked up from germline, CDR1 is MGHDK and CDR2 is SYGVNS. The CDR3 totals 13 residues. The CDR3 nucleotides are TGTGCCAGCAGTGCGGGGACAGCTATGGGCTACACCTTC. Its translation: CASSAGTAMGYTF.

The gene calls are TRBV18 and TRBJ1-1; D is undetermined. The CDR3 runs 13 residues. Germline assignment: CDR1 KGHSH and CDR2 LQKENI. V lost 3 bases, J lost 4 bases, and 9 bases lay in between. Here the CDR3 DNA reads TGTGCCAGCTCACCGGGTAGCAGCACTGAAGCTTTCTTT. This codes for CASSPGSSTEAFF.

The V and J genes are TRBV19 and TRBJ1-5, with 9 bases identical to TRBD1. V was pared by 5 bases and J by 0 bases, with 11 bases of the junction left unmatched. CDR3 length: 18 residues. Germline CDR1 LNHDA, CDR2 SQIVND (reference sequence). As DNA, the CDR3 is TGTGCCAGTAGTCACCGGGACAGGGACAGATATAGCAATCAGCCCCAGCATTTT. Translating it yields CASSHRDRDRYSNQPQHF. Variable domain in full (rest from reference TRBV19 and TRBJ1-5): DGGITQSPKYLFRKEGQNVTLSCEQNLNHDAMYWYRQDPGQGLRLIYYSQIVNDFQKGDIAEGYSVSREKKESFPLTVTSAQKNPTAFYLCASSHRDRDRYSNQPQHFGDGTRLSIL.

The chain has TRBV6-1 and TRBJ2-7, with TRBD2 as a possible D gene (6 bases). With 7 bases removed from V and 1 base from J, the gap between germline ends came to 14 bases. The CDR3 has 14 residues. Germline V lookup: CDR1 MNHNS, CDR2 SASEGT. The CDR3 spells CASTGDFTSYEQYF. In DNA form, the CDR3 reads TGTGCCAGCACCGGGGACTTTACATCCTACGAGCAGTACTTC.

The chain combines TRBV5-1 with TRBJ1-1; 10 nucleotides match TRBD1. The CDR3 contains 16 residues. The germline gives CDR1 SGHRS, CDR2 YFSETQ. J was trimmed by 1 base and V by 4 bases; bases with no gene match: 7. The CDR3 loop is CASSLRQGARNTEAFF. The CDR3, as DNA: TGCGCCAGCAGCCTAAGACAGGGGGCGCGGAACACTGAAGCTTTCTTT. The whole variable domain, filled in from reference TRBV5-1 and TRBJ1-1, reads KAGVTQTPRYLIKTRGQQVTLSCSPISGHRSVSWYQQTPGQGLQFLFEYFSETQRNKGNFPGRFSGRQFSNSRSEMNVSTLELGDSALYLCASSLRQGARNTEAFFGQGTRLTVV.

This sequence joins TRBV19 and TRBJ2-5, with 7 bases aligning to TRBD1. CDR3 length: 15 residues. CDR1 and CDR2 from the germline V gene are LNHDA and SQIVND (reference sequence). The V and J ends lost 4 bases and 7 bases, in that order; junction bases with no gene match: 12. The CDR3 is CASSRDSGASVTQYF. CDR3 nucleotides: TGTGCCAGTAGTAGGGACAGTGGGGCGTCGGTGACCCAGTACTTC.

J is TRBJ2-5 and V is TRBV18; 7 bases are a match to TRBD2. The DNA end favors TRBJ2-7, so the J call may be wrong. The CDR3 spans 15 residues. Germline values: CDR1 KGHSH, CDR2 LQKENI. The CDR3 region is CASSPSTGGSYEQYF. The CDR3 nucleotides read TGTGCCAGCTCACCATCCACGGGGGGCTCCTACGAGCAGTACTTC.

The chain joins TRBV5-1 to TRBJ2-7; 7 bases are a match to TRBD1. V dropped 4 bases and J dropped 2; count of bases not matched to a gene: 6. CDR1 and CDR2 (germline): SGHRS, YFSETQ. CDR3 length: 14 amino acids. CDR3 in DNA: TGCGCCAGCAGCCCCAGGGACAGTGCCTACGAGCAGTACTTC. Translating gives CASSPRDSAYEQYF.

The rearrangement links TRBV29-1 to TRBJ1-2, with 8 bases matching TRBD1. Germline CDR1 is SQVTM and CDR2 is ANQGSEA. This CDR3 contains 14 residues. Unmatched junction bases numbered 3, after V lost 1 base and J lost 2 bases. CDR3 in DNA: TGCAGCGTTGAAGGTGGACAGGGAAACTATGGCTACACCTTC. It specifies CSVEGGQGNYGYTF.

About this clone: Germline is not matched at one junction end, which may reflect a read error. The genes are TRBV7-2 and TRBJ2-7; TRBD2 matches at 9 bases. CDR1 and CDR2 (germline): SGHTA, FQGNSA. This CDR3 is built from 14 residues. The CDR3 nucleotides are TGTGCCAGCAGCCTAGCGGGGCTGATCTACGAGCAGTACTTC. Protein sequence: CASSLAGLIYEQYF.

J is TRBJ2-1 and V is TRBV7-3, with 14 bases aligning to TRBD2. Germline V gene lookup returns CDR1 SGHTA and CDR2 FQGTGA. V shed 2 bases, J shed 9 bases, and the junction held 18 bases outside the gene matches. The CDR3 consists of 20 residues. CDR3 nucleotides: TGTGCCAGCAGCTTAGGCAGAGGGGGTTACGGGACTAGCGGGAGCACTGAGCAGTTCTTC. This translates into CASSLGRGGYGTSGSTEQFF.